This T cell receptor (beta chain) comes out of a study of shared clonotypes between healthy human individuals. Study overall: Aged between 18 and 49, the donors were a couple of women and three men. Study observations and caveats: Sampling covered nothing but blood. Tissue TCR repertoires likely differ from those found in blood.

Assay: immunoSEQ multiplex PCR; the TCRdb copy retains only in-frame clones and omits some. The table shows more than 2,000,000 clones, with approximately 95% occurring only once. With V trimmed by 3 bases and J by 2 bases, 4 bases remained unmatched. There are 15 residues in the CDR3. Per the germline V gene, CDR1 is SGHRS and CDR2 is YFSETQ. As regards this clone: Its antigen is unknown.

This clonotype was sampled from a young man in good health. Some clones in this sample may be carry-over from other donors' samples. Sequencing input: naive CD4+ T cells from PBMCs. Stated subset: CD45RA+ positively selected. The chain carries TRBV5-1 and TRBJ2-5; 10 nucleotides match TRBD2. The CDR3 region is CASSSPGLAQETQYF. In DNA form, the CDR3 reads TGCGCCAGCAGCTCCCCGGGACTAGCGCAAGAGACCCAGTACTTC.